This T cell receptor (beta chain) was recovered during a study of T cells in Graves' hyperthyroidism and ophthalmopathy. Study conclusions and caveats: Clonotypes that were expanded in thyroid above 0.001 mostly appeared in blood too. The model predicted ophthalmopathy a median around 6 months before onset.

V shed 5 bases, J shed 3 bases, and the junction held 6 bases outside the gene matches. Per the germline V gene, CDR1 is DFQATT and CDR2 is SNEGSKA (reference sequence). The CDR3 length is 13 residues. Authors of the study amplified TCR beta CDR3 regions from RNA transcripts. The HTBI primer set was used in a first-round RT-PCR of the TCR CDR3. TCRdb re-called the multiplex PCR reads with MiXCR, one entry per CDR3 protein. The table lists about 210,000 distinct CDR3 sequences, approximately 17% of them singletons. The table lists this clonotype with many counts. The antigen remains unidentified. Stable disease denoted Graves' hyperthyroidism without ophthalmopathy progression within 18 months.

This receptor was taken from a man in his forties or fifties with Graves' hyperthyroidism. The chain uses TRBV20-1 and TRBJ1-2; 7 bases line up with TRBD1. What was sequenced was blood. The CDR3 coding sequence is TGCAGTGCTTCACCTCAGGGGGACTATGGCTACACCTTC. Translated, it gives CSASPQGDYGYTF.